Shown below are 21 T cell receptor beta chains from a single sample sequenced in a study of control samples from healthy donors and cancer patients. Profiled with immunoSEQ multiplex PCR; TCRdb holds only in-frame clones, not every one. The data show about 160,000 clones, 85% to 95% seen once. Sequenced input: blood. These receptors were obtained from a woman in her thirties or forties in good health.

This chain connects TRBV7-9 to TRBJ2-5, with 11 nucleotides matching TRBD2. The CDR3 is 16 amino acids. V lost 1 base, J lost 3 bases, and 4 bases stayed unmatched. The V gene's germline CDR1 is SEHNR and CDR2 FQNEAQ (reference sequence). The CDR3 region is CASSLGSGGAEETQYF. For the CDR3, the DNA is TGTGCCAGCAGCTTAGGTAGCGGGGGGGCAGAAGAGACCCAGTACTTC.

The chain combines TRBV19 with TRBJ1-1; 7 bases agree with TRBD1. J lost 7 bases, V lost 7 bases, and 12 bases had no gene match. The CDR3 loop spans 14 amino acids. Per the germline V gene, CDR1 is LNHDA and CDR2 is SQIVND (reference sequence). CDR3 residues: CASTTGQDSSEAFF. The CDR3 DNA sequence: TGTGCCAGTACTACTGGACAGGACAGCAGTGAAGCTTTCTTT.

The V call is TRBV11-2, the J call TRBJ1-2; 8 positions match TRBD1. The germline gives CDR1 SGHAT, CDR2 FQNNGV. The CDR3 is 15 residues long. J lost 2 bases, V lost 3 bases, and 5 bases had no gene match. The CDR3 spells CASSLRQGANYGYTF. The CDR3, as DNA: TGTGCCAGCAGCTTGCGCCAGGGGGCGAACTATGGCTACACCTTC.

The V call is TRBV9, the J call TRBJ2-3, with D perhaps TRBD2 (5 bases). This CDR3 contains 16 residues. V gave up 0 bases and J gave up 0 bases, with 11 bases separating them. Germline V gene lookup returns CDR1 SGDLS and CDR2 YYNGEE. The CDR3 nucleotides read TGTGCCAGCAGCGTAGGCGTAGGACTCAGCACAGATACGCAGTATTTT. Amino acids: CASSVGVGLSTDTQYF.

This chain connects TRBV30 to TRBJ2-7, with D possibly being TRBD1 (7 bases). This CDR3 region has 14 residues. V shed 0 bases and J shed 5 bases, with 14 bases lying between them. The germline CDR1 and CDR2 sequences are GTSNPN and SVGIG (reference sequence). CDR3 sequence: CAWSVEAGGNEQYF. The CDR3 DNA reads TGTGCCTGGAGTGTAGAGGCAGGGGGGAACGAGCAGTACTTC.

J is TRBJ2-2 and V is TRBV10-3; the D gene is possibly TRBD2 (5 bases). CDR1 and CDR2 from the germline V gene are ENHRY and SYGVKD. This CDR3 region has 15 residues. V shed 6 bases and J shed 0 bases, with 11 bases lying between them. The CDR3 is CAIREGPANTGELFF. The CDR3 bases are TGTGCCATCAGAGAGGGCCCCGCGAACACCGGGGAGCTGTTTTTT.

The CDR3 loop reads CASSPRSREGEQFF. The CDR3 coding sequence is TGTGCCAGCAGCCCGCGCTCCAGGGAGGGTGAGCAGTTCTTC. This rearrangement joins TRBV7-7 to TRBJ2-1, with TRBD2 matching 7 bases. This CDR3 has 14 amino acids. After removal of 5 bases from V and 9 bases from J, the junction contained 10 bases not matched to a gene. Per germline, CDR1 SSHAT and CDR2 FNYEAQ (reference sequence).

The J gene is TRBJ1-2, the V gene TRBV27; TRBD1 agrees at 9 bases. J was trimmed by 7 bases and V by 7 bases; bases with no gene match: 7. Germline values: CDR1 MNHEY, CDR2 SMNVEV (reference sequence). CDR3 length equals 13 residues. The CDR3 region has the DNA TGTGCCAGCATCTCAACAGGGGGCATTGGCTACACCTTC. It translates to CASISTGGIGYTF.

The sample holds one count of this clone. This chain uses TRBV6-2 or TRBV6-3 with TRBJ2-1, with D possibly TRBD2 on 5 matching bases. Germline V gives CDR1 MNHEY, CDR2 SVGEGT. V lost 4 bases and J 3 bases, leaving 16 bases between the germline ends. This CDR3 has 16 residues. CDR3 sequence (DNA): TGTGCCAGCAGTTCCGCCCGGACTCGAATCTACAATGAGCAGTTCTTC. Protein sequence: CASSSARTRIYNEQFF.

The J gene is TRBJ1-1, the V gene TRBV19, with D possibly matching TRBD1 (5 bases). Trimming shortened V by 5 bases and J by 1 base, and 8 bases separated the two germline ends. CDR3 length equals 13 residues. The V gene's germline CDR1 is LNHDA and CDR2 SQIVND (reference sequence). The CDR3 nucleotides are TGTGCCAGTAGTTCGACAGCGAACACTGAAGCTTTCTTT. It translates to CASSSTANTEAFF.

The J gene is TRBJ1-6, the V gene TRBV7-2; D ambiguous. The V and J ends lost 5 bases and 6 bases respectively, with 14 bases between them. This CDR3 region has 15 residues. Germline CDR1 SGHTA, CDR2 FQGNSA. The CDR3 reads CASSPTGVSNSPLHF. The DNA of the CDR3 is TGTGCCAGCAGCCCGACGGGAGTCTCTAATTCACCCCTCCACTTT.

This rearrangement joins TRBV4-3 to TRBJ1-4; D is unclear. V dropped 0 bases and J dropped 5 bases, with 10 bases sitting between them. Germline V gives CDR1 LGHNA, CDR2 YSLEER. CDR3 size: 15 residues. The chain's CDR3 is CASSQDYSRNEKLFF. The CDR3 DNA reads TGCGCCAGCAGCCAAGATTACAGCCGCAATGAAAAACTGTTTTTT.

The gene calls are TRBV18 and TRBJ2-2; TRBD2 is a possible D gene (5 bases). Trimming cost V 2 bases and J 3 bases, with 13 bases left between them. Germline-derived CDR1 and CDR2 are KGHSH and LQKENI. The CDR3 runs 16 residues. This CDR3 is CASSPNRGQHTGELFF. The CDR3 nucleotides are TGTGCCAGCTCACCAAATCGAGGGCAGCACACCGGGGAGCTGTTTTTT. The full variable domain, with the rest looked up from reference TRBV18 and TRBJ2-2, is NAGVMQNPRHLVRRRGQEARLRCSPMKGHSHVYWYRQLPEEGLKFMVYLQKENIIDESGMPKERFSAEFPKEGPSILRIQQVVRGDSAAYFCASSPNRGQHTGELFFGEGSRLTVL.

The rearrangement joins TRBV6-5 to TRBJ1-6; no definite D call. Trimming took off 7 bases at V and 9 bases at J, with 19 bases between the two ends. Germline CDR1 and CDR2: MNHEY and SVGAGI. This CDR3 comprises 15 residues. CDR3 nucleotides: TGTGCCAGCACCGAGTCACTTGGCGGGATTTCACCCCTCCACTTT. Its protein is CASTESLGGISPLHF.

The V and J genes are TRBV4-3 and TRBJ2-5; D remains unclear. The ends were cut back, 1 base at V and 2 bases at J, with 8 bases in the middle. Germline assignment: CDR1 LGHNA and CDR2 YSLEER. This CDR3 region has 14 residues. CDR3 loop: CASSQVGSQETQYF. CDR3 DNA sequence: TGCGCCAGCAGCCAAGTGGGCAGTCAAGAGACCCAGTACTTC.

The V gene is TRBV27, the J gene TRBJ1-2; 7 bases are shared with TRBD1. Per germline, CDR1 MNHEY and CDR2 SMNVEV (reference sequence). The CDR3 has 13 residues. V shed 6 bases and J 5 bases; nucleotides not matched to a gene: 6. The chain's CDR3 is CASSTRGIYGYTF. The CDR3 DNA follows: TGTGCCAGCAGCACCAGGGGGATATATGGCTACACCTTC.

The V call is TRBV4-2, the J call TRBJ2-7; 9 nucleotides align to TRBD1. The V segment lost 1 base and the J segment 1 base; nucleotides outside the gene matches: 2. Germline CDR1 and CDR2: LGHNA and YNFKEQ. The CDR3 spans 15 residues. In DNA form, the CDR3 reads TGTGCCAGCAGCCAAGGAGGGACAGGGTCCTACGAGCAGTACTTC. Its protein product is CASSQGGTGSYEQYF.

This clone has a single count. The J gene is TRBJ1-1, the V gene TRBV2, with unresolved D. CDR3 length equals 14 residues. Germline V lookup: CDR1 SNHLY, CDR2 FYNNEI. Trimming pared 6 bases from V and 0 bases from J, leaving 11 bases between. CDR3 DNA sequence: TGTGCCAGCAGCGCTGAGGCAATGAACACTGAAGCTTTCTTT. This encodes CASSAEAMNTEAFF.

The chain is built from TRBV7-2 and TRBJ2-5; TRBD1 matches 8 bases. Trimming cost V 4 bases and J 3 bases; bases outside gene matches: 4. CDR3 size: 14 residues. CDR1 and CDR2 from the germline V gene are SGHTA and FQGNSA. The CDR3 sequence: CASSSRTGKETQYF. Written as DNA, the CDR3 is TGTGCCAGCAGCTCTCGGACAGGGAAAGAGACCCAGTACTTC.

This chain connects TRBV2 to TRBJ2-5, with 8 bases fitting TRBD2. This CDR3 region has 15 residues. Trimming cost V 9 bases and J 1 base; bases outside gene matches: 10. Per the germline V gene, CDR1 is SNHLY and CDR2 is FYNNEI. CDR3 DNA: TGTGCCAGGGGCCTCGGGCTAGCGGGCCAAGAGACCCAGTACTTC. Its protein is CARGLGLAGQETQYF. Variable domain in full (rest from reference TRBV2 and TRBJ2-5): EPEVTQTPSHQVTQMGQEVILRCVPISNHLYFYWYRQILGQKVEFLVSFYNNEISEKSEIFDDQFSVERPDGSNFTLKIRSTKLEDSAMYFCARGLGLAGQETQYFGPGTRLLVL.

The CDR3 DNA sequence: TGTGCCATCACCGCAGGGGCGCAGGAGACCCAGTACTTC. It is translated as CAITAGAQETQYF. The V and J genes are TRBV10-3 and TRBJ2-5; D might be TRBD1 (6 bases). Germline-derived CDR1 and CDR2 are ENHRY and SYGVKD. The CDR3 loop spans 13 amino acids. Trimming took 7 bases from V and 5 from J, leaving 14 bases between them.